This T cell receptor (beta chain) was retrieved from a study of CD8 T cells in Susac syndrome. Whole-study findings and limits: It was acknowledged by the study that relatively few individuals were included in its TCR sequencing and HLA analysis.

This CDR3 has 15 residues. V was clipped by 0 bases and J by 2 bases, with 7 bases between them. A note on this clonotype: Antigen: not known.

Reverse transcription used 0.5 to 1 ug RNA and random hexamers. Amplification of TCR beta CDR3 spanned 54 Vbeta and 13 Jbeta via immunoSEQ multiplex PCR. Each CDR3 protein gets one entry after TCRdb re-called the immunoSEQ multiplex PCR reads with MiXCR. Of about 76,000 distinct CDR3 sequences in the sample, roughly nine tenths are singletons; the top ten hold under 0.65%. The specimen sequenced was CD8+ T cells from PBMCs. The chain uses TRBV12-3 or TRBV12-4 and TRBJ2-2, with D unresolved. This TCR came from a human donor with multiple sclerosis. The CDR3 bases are TGTGCCAGCAGTTTAGCCGGCCCAAACACCGGGGAGCTGTTTTTT. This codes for CASSLAGPNTGELFF.